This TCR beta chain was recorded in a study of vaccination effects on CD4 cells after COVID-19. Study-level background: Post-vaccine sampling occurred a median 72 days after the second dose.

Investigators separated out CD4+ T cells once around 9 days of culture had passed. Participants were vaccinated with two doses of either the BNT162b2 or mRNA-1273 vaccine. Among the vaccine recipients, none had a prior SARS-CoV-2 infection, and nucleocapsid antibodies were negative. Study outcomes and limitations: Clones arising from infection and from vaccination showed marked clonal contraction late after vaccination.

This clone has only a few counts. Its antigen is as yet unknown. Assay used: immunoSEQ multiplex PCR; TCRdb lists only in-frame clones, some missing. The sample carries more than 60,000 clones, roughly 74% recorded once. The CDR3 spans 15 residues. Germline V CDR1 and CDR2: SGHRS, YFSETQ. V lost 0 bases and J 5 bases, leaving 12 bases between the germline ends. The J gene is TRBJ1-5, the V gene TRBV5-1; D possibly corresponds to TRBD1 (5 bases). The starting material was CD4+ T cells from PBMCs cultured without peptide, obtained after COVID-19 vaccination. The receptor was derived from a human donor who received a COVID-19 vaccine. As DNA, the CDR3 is TGCGCCAGCAGCTTGGCCGGCAGGGCGGATCAGCCCCAGCATTTT. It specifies CASSLAGRADQPQHF.